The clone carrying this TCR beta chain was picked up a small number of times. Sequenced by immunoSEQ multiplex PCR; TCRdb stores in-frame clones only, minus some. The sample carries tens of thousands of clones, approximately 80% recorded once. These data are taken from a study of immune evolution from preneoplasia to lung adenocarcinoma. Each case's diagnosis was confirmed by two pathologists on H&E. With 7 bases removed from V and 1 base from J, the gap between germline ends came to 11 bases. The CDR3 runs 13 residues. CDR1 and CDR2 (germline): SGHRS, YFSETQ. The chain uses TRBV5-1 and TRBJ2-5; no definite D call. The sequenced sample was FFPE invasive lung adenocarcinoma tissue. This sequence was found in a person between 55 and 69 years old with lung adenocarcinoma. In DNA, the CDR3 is TGCGCCAGCCAAAGAACGGTCCAAGAGACCCAGTACTTC. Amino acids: CASQRTVQETQYF.